These T cell receptor beta chains were read from a single sample in a study of OX40 agonist ivuxolimab in advanced cancers. Assay: immunoSEQ multiplex PCR; the TCRdb copy retains only in-frame clones and omits some. The sample yields about 61,000 clones, 85% to 90% seen once. Sequencing used CD4+ or CD8+ T cells sorted from blood, obtained in a trial of the OX40 agonist ivuxolimab. The receptors come from an adult with an advanced solid tumor such as melanoma, head and neck, liver or kidney cancer. The CDR3 runs from the conserved cysteine through the conserved F or W. The order of the fields is clone size, V gene, J gene, D gene, CDR3 DNA, CDR3 protein. The D gene is left open where the match is weak. A clone size is listed for some rows: how often the clone was seen (once, few, many), or a class if it is expanded.

-	TRBV27	TRBJ1-6	-	TGTGCCAGCAGTTTACAGGGTCGGGATAATTCACCCCTCCACTTT	CASSLQGRDNSPLHF
once	TRBV7-8	TRBJ2-3	-	TGTGCCAGCAGCCCCCTACCCCAGCGGCGCACGCAGTATTTT	CASSPLPQRRTQYF
-	TRBV6-1	TRBJ2-2	TRBD1	TGTGCCAGCAGGAGGGACAGGGCGAACACCGGGGAGCTGTTTTTT	CASRRDRANTGELFF
-	TRBV19	TRBJ1-2	-	TGTGCCAGTAGTATAGTGAAGTTTTCGGGCCCACGGCCCTACTATGGCTACACCTTC	CASSIVKFSGPRPYYGYTF
-	TRBV19	TRBJ2-7	TRBD1	TGTGCCAGTAGCCACGGACAGGGAGTGGGGGAGCAGTACTTC	CASSHGQGVGEQYF
-	TRBV6-5	TRBJ2-5	-	TGTGCCAGCAGTTACTCTAATGGGAAGACCCAGTACTTC	CASSYSNGKTQYF
-	TRBV19	TRBJ1-4	-	TGTGCCAGCGCAGGGGTTTCAACTAATGAAAAACTGTTTTTT	CASAGVSTNEKLFF
-	TRBV5-1	TRBJ2-2	TRBD1	TGCGCCAGCAGCTCAACCGGGACAGGGAGGACCGGGGAGCTGTTTTTT	CASSSTGTGRTGELFF
once	TRBV16	TRBJ2-7	-	TGTGCCAGCAGCCCTCGTAGACGTAGTGGCTCCTACGAGCAGTACTTC	CASSPRRRSGSYEQYF
-	TRBV5-5	TRBJ1-6	-	TGTGCCAGCAGCTTGGAGGGGTTTAATTCACCCCTCCACTTT	CASSLEGFNSPLHF
-	TRBV7-3	TRBJ2-3	-	TGTGCCAGCAGCCCTCGAGCCGGGGGTGGCACAGATACGCAGTATTTT	CASSPRAGGGTDTQYF
-	TRBV18	TRBJ2-5	-	TGTGCCAGCTCACCCGGGGAGACCCAGTACTTC	CASSPGETQYF
once	TRBV5-1	TRBJ1-3	-	TGCGCCAGCAGCTTGGTAGCAGGCTCTGGAAACACCATATATTTT	CASSLVAGSGNTIYF
once	TRBV5-1	TRBJ2-1	TRBD1	TGCGCCAGCAGCTCCATGCGCAGCGGGACAGGGTACAATGAGCAGTTCTTC	CASSSMRSGTGYNEQFF
-	TRBV5-6	TRBJ2-1	-	TGTGCCAGCAGCTTGTGGTCAGGGTCCTACAATGAGCAGTTCTTC	CASSLWSGSYNEQFF
-	TRBV18	TRBJ1-1	-	TGTGCCAGCCGGACAGACCTGAACACTGAAGCTTTCTTT	CASRTDLNTEAFF
-	TRBV7-2	TRBJ1-2	-	TGTGCCAGCAGCCCAACCTACGGGGATGGCTACACCTTC	CASSPTYGDGYTF
-	TRBV7-6	TRBJ2-5	-	TGTGCCAGCAGCCTTACAGGGAGTCAAGAGACCCAGTACTTC	CASSLTGSQETQYF
-	TRBV6-5	TRBJ1-2	-	TGTGCCAGCAGTTCAGGGTTTGGAAACTATGGCTACACCTTC	CASSSGFGNYGYTF
-	TRBV5-1	TRBJ2-2	TRBD1	TGCGCCAGCAATTCATGGGACAGAAACACCGGGGAGCTGTTTTTT	CASNSWDRNTGELFF
-	TRBV15	TRBJ1-2	-	TGTGCCACCAGCAGAGATCTGGGGGGCGGATTAGACTATGGCTACACCTTC	CATSRDLGGGLDYGYTF
-	TRBV7-9	TRBJ1-4	-	TGTGCCAGCAGCTTAGCAGGGGCGCAGAGTGAAAAACTGTTTTTT	CASSLAGAQSEKLFF